This TCR beta chain derives from a study of cytomegalovirus exposure and HLA in healthy donors. Study-wide findings and caveats: Roughly even sequencing depth across donors was the assumption behind the presence/absence analyses. DRB1 showed the most TCR associations and HLA-C the fewest in a later analysis, as rates varied by HLA locus. An observed cluster of highly shared sequence variants was recorded as a likely sequencing artifact.

As regards this clone: The antigen remains unidentified.

V lost 2 bases and J lost 11, with 10 bases in between. There are 12 residues in the CDR3. Germline CDR1 and CDR2: SGHVS and FQNEAQ. 60 Vbeta and 13 Jbeta primers were used in PCR. Data came from immunoSEQ multiplex PCR; TCRdb stores just in-frame clones and leaves some out. This sample has roughly 120,000 clones; around three quarters occur once, and the top ten carry less than 4%. The chain joins TRBV7-8 to TRBJ2-4; D unclear. The sequence was obtained from a human donor in good health. The sequencing input was PBMCs. The CDR3 region has the DNA TGTGCCAGCAGCTTATCCCCACTCGTTCAGTACTTC. Its protein product is CASSLSPLVQYF.